Listed below are T cell receptor beta chains from one sample, sequenced in a study of cytomegalovirus exposure and HLA in healthy donors. The data were produced by immunoSEQ multiplex PCR, yet TCRdb's version contains in-frame clones alone and is incomplete. The table has some 150,000 clones, 64% seen once. Sequencing used PBMCs. The source is a woman aged 40 to 49 in good health and CMV-seronegative. Both conserved end residues are part of each CDR3. A D gene is named only where the DNA matches it firmly. Clone sizes are given selectively: once, few, many, or a class where the clone is expanded.

length: 15; D: TRBD2; J: TRBJ2-2; V: TRBV6-5; size: NA; CDR3: CASTLLAGNTGELFF; DNA: TGTGCCAGCACCCTACTAGCGGGGAACACCGGGGAGCTGTTTTTT
length: 15; D: NA; J: TRBJ1-5; V: TRBV27; size: NA; CDR3: CASSSAWTVNQPQHF; DNA: TGTGCCAGCAGTTCCGCCTGGACAGTCAATCAGCCCCAGCATTTT
length: 15; D: NA; J: TRBJ1-1; V: TRBV5-1; size: NA; CDR3: CASRDGGPLNTEAFF; DNA: TGCGCCAGCAGGGACGGAGGGCCCTTGAACACTGAAGCTTTCTTT
length: 13; D: NA; J: TRBJ1-1; V: TRBV19; size: NA; CDR3: CASSPAESPEAFF; DNA: TGTGCCAGTAGTCCTGCCGAGAGCCCTGAAGCTTTCTTT
length: 15; D: TRBD1; J: TRBJ1-6; V: TRBV6-4; size: NA; CDR3: CASSPQGAPNSPLHF; DNA: TGTGCCAGCAGTCCACAGGGGGCGCCTAATTCACCCCTCCACTTT
length: 16; D: NA; J: TRBJ2-2; V: TRBV6-5; size: once; CDR3: CASSYGIGANTGELFF; DNA: TGTGCCAGCAGTTACGGTATAGGAGCGAACACCGGGGAGCTGTTTTTT
length: 15; D: NA; J: TRBJ2-2; V: TRBV5-1; size: NA; CDR3: CASRQALQNTGELFF; DNA: TGCGCCAGCAGACAGGCTCTCCAGAACACCGGGGAGCTGTTTTTT
length: 15; D: TRBD1; J: TRBJ2-7; V: TRBV27; size: NA; CDR3: CASRARDRHAEGQYF; DNA: TGTGCCAGCAGAGCCCGGGACAGACACGCAGAAGGGCAGTACTTC
length: 15; D: TRBD2; J: TRBJ2-7; V: TRBV7-7; size: NA; CDR3: CASSSSASGGSEQYF; DNA: TGTGCCAGCAGCTCCTCCGCGTCGGGGGGAAGCGAGCAGTACTTC
length: 11; D: NA; J: TRBJ1-1; V: TRBV30; size: NA; CDR3: CAWKRNTEAFF; DNA: TGTGCCTGGAAGCGGAACACTGAAGCTTTCTTT
length: 15; D: NA; J: TRBJ1-1; V: TRBV7-2; size: NA; CDR3: CASTLLMGRGTEAFF; DNA: TGTGCCAGCACCCTCTTAATGGGAAGAGGGACTGAAGCTTTCTTT
length: 15; D: NA; J: TRBJ1-4; V: TRBV15; size: NA; CDR3: CATSTGTLDHRKLFF; DNA: TGTGCCACCAGCACCGGGACACTTGACCATCGAAAACTGTTTTTT
length: 15; D: NA; J: TRBJ1-1; V: TRBV5-6; size: few; CDR3: CASSLGRGPAAEAFF; DNA: TGTGCCAGCAGCTTAGGAAGGGGCCCTGCCGCTGAAGCTTTCTTT
length: 14; D: TRBD1; J: TRBJ1-1; V: TRBV18; size: NA; CDR3: CASSSTGGNTEAFF; DNA: TGTGCCAGCTCAAGTACAGGGGGAAACACTGAAGCTTTCTTT
length: 13; D: NA; J: TRBJ1-2; V: TRBV4-1; size: NA; CDR3: CASSQAQGNGHTF; DNA: TGCGCCAGCAGCCAAGCTCAGGGGAATGGCCACACCTTC